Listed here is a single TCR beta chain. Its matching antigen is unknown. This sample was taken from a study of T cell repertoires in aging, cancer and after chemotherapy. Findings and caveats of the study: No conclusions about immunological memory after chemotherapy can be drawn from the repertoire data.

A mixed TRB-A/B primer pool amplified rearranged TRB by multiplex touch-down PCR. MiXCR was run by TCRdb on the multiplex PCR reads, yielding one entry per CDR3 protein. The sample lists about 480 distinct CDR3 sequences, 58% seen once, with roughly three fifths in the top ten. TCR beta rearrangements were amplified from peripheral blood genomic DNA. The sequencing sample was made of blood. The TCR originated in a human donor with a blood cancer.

As DNA, the CDR3 is TGTGCCAGTAGTATCGGTATCGGGCTTGGGGAGCTGTTTTTT. This translates into CASSIGIGLGELFF. The rearrangement links TRBV19 to TRBJ2-2; unclear D gene. Germline V gene lookup returns CDR1 LNHDA and CDR2 SQIVND (reference sequence). The CDR3 is 14 residues long. Trimming removed 3 bases from V and 8 bases from J, with 13 bases in between.